This T cell receptor beta chain was identified during a study of blood T cell repertoires in COVID-19 (TCRdb year 2020). At the level of the whole study: Samples from collaborators originated in the United States, Italy and Spain and spanned both the acute and convalescent phases of COVID-19. The material from the prospective study consisted of cDNA or gDNA derived from T cells, B-cell-depleted T cells, or PBMCs. Subjects who had been exposed to COVID-19, were actively infected with it, or had recovered from it provided the deeply sampled blood TCRbeta repertoires that made up the dataset. The repertoires were released in a freely available public database intended as a resource for research on the immune response to SARS-CoV-2. Samples were obtained from the ongoing ImmuneRACE study (first 160 participants) and from 1,254 subjects provided by 6 global collaborators. A de-identified subject ID, COVID-19 status, age in years and sex were almost always included in the sample metadata. Where HLA class I and class II types were available, the types were taken from metadata supplied by the sample provider, not from assay-based typing. General findings and caveats noted by the study authors: The quantity of clinical and demographic metadata differed by source and by participant and was supplied without curation.

The germline V gene supplies CDR1 SGHTA and CDR2 FQGNSA. The CDR3, from cysteine to phenylalanine, totals 15 residues. Here the CDR3 DNA is all that survives: 45 bases in frame from base 1. At the junction V is shortened by 5 bases and J by 4 bases; bases outside the gene matches: 7. Whole blood was collected in K2EDTA tubes by collaborating institutions according to the institutions' own protocols. For TCRbeta analysis, collaborator samples were shipped as frozen whole blood, as isolated PBMCs, or as DNA extracted from either sample type. A remark on this clone: The antigen this receptor binds is unknown. No much larger clonotype is one base removed from it; base qualities were not supplied.

TCRbeta CDR3 regions were amplified from genomic DNA by means of the immunoSEQ Assay, a bias-controlled multiplex PCR. For the original study's pipeline: The number of nucleated cells in each sample was estimated from the amplification of reference gene primers within the assay. To quantify the absolute abundance of each unique TCRbeta CDR3 rearrangement, sequence reads were collapsed and filtered. For each sample, productive Simpson clonality was calculated as the square root of Simpson's diversity index across productive rearrangements. Not all clones reach the TCRdb copy of this immuneACCESS table, which keeps in-frame sequences only. Checked studies attribute under half of the gap to unresolved V genes and leave the rest unexplained. D and trimming come from the DNA, and the V and J calls and clone size come from that table. Across this sample there are around 380,000 clones, with 81% seen only once. The ten largest clones capture around 1.1% of the sample.

Sequences were obtained from peripheral blood. The source is a human donor with acute or convalescent COVID-19. The donor label of this sample is uncertain. The rearrangement joined TRBV7-2 to TRBJ1-1, with TRBD1 identical over 10 junction bases. The CDR3 protein is CASSRRQGATTEAFF. DNA sequence: TGTGCCAGCAGCAGGAGACAGGGGGCAACCACTGAAGCTTTCTTT.